This TCR beta chain was sequenced during a study of yellow fever vaccine responses in identical twins. CDR3 size: 15 residues. Germline loops: CDR1 SNHLY, CDR2 FYNNEI. V was pared by 5 bases and J by 7 bases, with 14 bases of the junction left unmatched. In TCRdb, the RT-PCR reads were re-called with MiXCR into one record per CDR3 protein. Of 1,200 or so distinct CDR3 sequences listed, about 89% are singletons. The TCR sequence derives from a female donor who received the yellow fever vaccine. This material consisted of T cells from blood (PBMCs), unsorted or a sorted subset (not recorded which), taken before or after yellow fever vaccination (not recorded which). This chain joins TRBV2 and TRBJ2-7; 7 bases fit TRBD2. This CDR3 reads CASSPRLWEGAEQYF. The CDR3, as DNA: TGTGCCAGCAGTCCCCGTTTGTGGGAGGGTGCGGAGCAGTACTTC.